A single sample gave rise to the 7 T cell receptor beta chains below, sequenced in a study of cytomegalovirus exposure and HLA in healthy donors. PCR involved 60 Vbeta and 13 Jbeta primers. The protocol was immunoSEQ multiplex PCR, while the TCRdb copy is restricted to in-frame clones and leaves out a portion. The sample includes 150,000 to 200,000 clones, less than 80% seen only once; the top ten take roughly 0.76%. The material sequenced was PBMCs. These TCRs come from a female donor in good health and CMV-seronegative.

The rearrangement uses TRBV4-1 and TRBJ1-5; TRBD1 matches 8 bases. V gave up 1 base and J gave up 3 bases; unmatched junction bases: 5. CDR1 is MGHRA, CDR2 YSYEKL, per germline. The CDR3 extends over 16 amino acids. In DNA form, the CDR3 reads TGCGCCAGCAGCCAAGCCCCGGGACAGGCCAATCAGCCCCAGCATTTT. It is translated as CASSQAPGQANQPQHF.

The CDR3 sequence: CSVALGNTIYF. CDR3 nucleotides: TGCAGCGTTGCTCTAGGAAACACCATATATTTT. J is TRBJ1-3 and V is TRBV29-1, with no clear D. Per the germline V gene, CDR1 is SQVTM and CDR2 is ANQGSEA. This CDR3 has 11 residues. Trimming removed 4 bases at V and 4 bases at J, with 5 bases between.

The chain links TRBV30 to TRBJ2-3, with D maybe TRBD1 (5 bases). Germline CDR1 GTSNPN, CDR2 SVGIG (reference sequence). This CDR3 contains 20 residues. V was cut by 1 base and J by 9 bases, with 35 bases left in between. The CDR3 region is CAWSGGGGWNLLHIGGTQYF. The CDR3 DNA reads TGTGCCTGGAGTGGGGGCGGCGGTTGGAACTTGCTACATATAGGTGGGACGCAGTATTTT. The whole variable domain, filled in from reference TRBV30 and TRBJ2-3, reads SQTIHQWPATLVQPVGSPLSLECTVEGTSNPNLYWYRQAAGRGLQLLFYSVGIGQISSEVPQNLSASRPQDRQFILSSKKLLLSDSGFYLCAWSGGGGWNLLHIGGTQYFGPGTRLTVL.

CDR3 nucleotide sequence: TGTGCCAGCAGAACACAGGAATCCACTGAAGCTTTCTTT. It yields the protein CASRTQESTEAFF. The V and J genes are TRBV6-6 and TRBJ1-1; tentative D call: TRBD1 (5 bases). This CDR3 is 13 amino acids long. Trimming took 6 bases from V and 4 from J, leaving 12 bases between them. Germline assignment: CDR1 MNHNY and CDR2 SVGAGI (reference sequence).

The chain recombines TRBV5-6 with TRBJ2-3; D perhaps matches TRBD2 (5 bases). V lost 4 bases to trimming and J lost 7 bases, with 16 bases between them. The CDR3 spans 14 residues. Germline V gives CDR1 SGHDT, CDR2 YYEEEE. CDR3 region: CASSGRTRRHTQYF. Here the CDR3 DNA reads TGTGCCAGCAGCGGACGAACTAGGCGACATACGCAGTATTTT.

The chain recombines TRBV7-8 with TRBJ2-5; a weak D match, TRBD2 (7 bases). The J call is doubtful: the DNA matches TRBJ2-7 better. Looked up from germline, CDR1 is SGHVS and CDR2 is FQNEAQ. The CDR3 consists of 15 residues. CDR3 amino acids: CASSRQEGGSYEQYF. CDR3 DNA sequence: TGTGCCAGCAGCCGACAGGAGGGGGGGTCCTACGAGCAGTACTTC.

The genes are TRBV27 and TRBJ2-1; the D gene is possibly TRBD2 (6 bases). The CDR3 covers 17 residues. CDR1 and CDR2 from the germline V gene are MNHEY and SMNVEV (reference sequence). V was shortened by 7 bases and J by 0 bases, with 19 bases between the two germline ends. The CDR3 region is CASKDTSLYSSYNEQFF. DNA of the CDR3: TGTGCCAGCAAAGATACTAGCTTATATAGCTCCTACAATGAGCAGTTCTTC.